This T cell receptor beta chain originates from a study of T cells in Graves' hyperthyroidism and ophthalmopathy (dated by TCRdb to the late 2010s). With respect to the entire study: Peripheral blood samples were taken at the time of initial diagnosis, prior to any treatment. TCR V-J signatures able to tell the groups apart were searched for in a discovery cohort of some 100 patients, of whom 40 to 45 had Graves' ophthalmopathy and roughly 57 had stable Graves' hyperthyroidism. Prospective prediction of ophthalmopathy was tested in an independent validation cohort consisting of under 20 hyperthyroidism patients and approximately 16 patients who later progressed to ophthalmopathy. For training and testing, the 80 to 100 patients in the discovery cohort were randomly divided in a 7:3 ratio. Thyroid tissue and blood T-cell repertoires from six or seven Graves' hyperthyroidism patients were also compared in the study. After sampling, hyperthyroidism patients received methimazole starting at 30 mg daily, and ophthalmopathy patients received high-dose intravenous methylprednisolone. TCR Vbeta CDR3 sequencing of roughly 140 peripheral blood samples (around 45 ophthalmopathy, 70 to 85 hyperthyroidism and some 17 progressor patients) is reported in the paper.

What the authors observed across the whole study: Sample size was not statistically predetermined, and investigators were not blinded to group allocation. In validation, the model predicted progression to ophthalmopathy a median of about 6 months before onset, with about 71% sensitivity and about 75% specificity. Most expanded thyroid clonotypes (frequency above 0.001) were also detected in blood, a finding suggesting that blood repertoires may reflect thyroid immune responses. A model built on a 13 V-J signature distinguished ophthalmopathy from stable hyperthyroidism, reaching about 89% sensitivity and around 82% specificity in cross-validation and 80%/75% in testing.

In the germline V gene, CDR1 corresponds to SGHRS and CDR2 to YFSETQ. Relative to germline, V is missing 2 bases and J is missing 0 bases, with 7 bases of the junction outside any gene match. Counted from cysteine to phenylalanine, this CDR3 has 16 amino acids. The kept DNA is CDR3 alone, 48 bases in frame from the first base. Graves' hyperthyroidism was defined as stable when no progression to ophthalmopathy occurred over 18 months of follow-up. Hyperthyroidism patients were newly diagnosed, with disease duration under 2 months, and aged 18 to 65 years. Exclusion was applied to patients with uncontrolled infections, other autoimmune diseases, pregnancy or lactation. Diagnoses were established on the basis of clinical symptoms, serum thyroxine and TRAb, thyroid ultrasound, and orbital computed tomography. Ficoll-Paque density gradient centrifugation was used to isolate PBMCs from 9.5 to 10 ml of fresh peripheral blood. Total RNA was extracted using Trizol reagent, and RNA quality was assessed on an Agilent 2100 Bioanalyzer.

This clonotype was detected a few times. Its antigen remains undetermined. No base-level quality is on record; no much larger clone is a single base apart. Amplification of TCR beta CDR3 regions was carried out from RNA transcripts. The first round of RT-PCR for the TCR CDR3 was performed with the HTBI primer set and the Qiagen OneStep RT-PCR kit. Libraries were constructed in a second round of multiplex PCR, after which size selection and purification were carried out. Sequencing of the libraries was done on an Illumina HiSeq2000 using paired-end 100 bp reads. In the paper's pipeline: SOAPnuke was used to process the raw data, with reads discarded if the reads contained adapters or uncalled bases, had a mean Phred below 15, or lacked an exact constant-primer or identifier match. COPE v1.2.5 was used to merge high-quality paired reads, and clonotypes were defined as unique nucleotide sequences. MiTCR v1.1 was used to align the clonotypes against IMGT TRBV, TRBD and TRBJ reference segments. Analysis was restricted to V-J combinations with a frequency above 0.0001, which covered 99.2% of repertoires. A TCS score was defined as the ratio of F50 (clonal expansion) to E x V (chaos), with BLOSUM62-based TCRdist applied between CDR3 peptides within each V-J. Welch's t-statistics and random forest reduced around 550 V-J features to 13, which were used in a naive Bayes classifier (R e1071). The raw public data were reprocessed by TCRdb itself: fastp quality trimming at Q25, MiXCR clonotype calling, in-frame beta chains only. Rows with one shared CDR3 protein collapse into an entry with the most common genes and DNA. The V and J calls here are based on TCRdb, not the publication. This sample lists more than 300,000 distinct CDR3 sequences; about 14% were detected once. Roughly 11% of the sample is held by the ten biggest clonotypes.

This receptor was identified in a woman aged 55-70 years with Graves' hyperthyroidism. The V and J segments used are TRBV5-1 and TRBJ1-1, with 7 bases aligning to TRBD1. What was sequenced was blood. The CDR3 region: CASSFGGGQMNTEAFF. The DNA sequence is TGCGCCAGCAGCTTTGGAGGGGGACAGATGAACACTGAAGCTTTCTTT.